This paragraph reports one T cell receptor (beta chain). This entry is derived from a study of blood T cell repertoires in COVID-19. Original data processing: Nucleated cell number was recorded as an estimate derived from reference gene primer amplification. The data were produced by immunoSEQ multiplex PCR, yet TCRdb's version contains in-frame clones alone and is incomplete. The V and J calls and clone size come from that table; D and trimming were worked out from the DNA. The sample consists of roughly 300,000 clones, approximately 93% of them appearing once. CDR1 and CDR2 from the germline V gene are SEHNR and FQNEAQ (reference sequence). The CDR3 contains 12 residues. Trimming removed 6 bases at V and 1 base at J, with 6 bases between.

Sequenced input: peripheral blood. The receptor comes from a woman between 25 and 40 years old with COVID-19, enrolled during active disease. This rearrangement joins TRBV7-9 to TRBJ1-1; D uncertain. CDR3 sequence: CASRNTNTEAFF. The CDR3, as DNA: TGTGCCAGCAGAAACACGAACACTGAAGCTTTCTTT.